These 8 T cell receptor beta chains share one sample of origin, sequenced in a study of graft-versus-host responses after intestinal transplantation. Here immunoSEQ multiplex PCR was the method, and the copy in TCRdb shows in-frame clones only, minus some. The sample consists of around 14,000 clones, roughly a third of them appearing once. Sample: alloreactive CD4+ T cells from a mixed lymphocyte reaction culture, taken before intestinal transplant. The sample's subset: CFSE-low proliferating T cells sorted from roughly 6-day pre-transplant mixed lymphocyte reaction (GvH or HvG direction). Receptors originate from a human patient who received an intestinal transplant.

This clone occurred a few times. J is TRBJ1-1 and V is TRBV7-9; D remains unclear. The V gene's germline CDR1 is SEHNR and CDR2 FQNEAQ (reference sequence). The CDR3 has 15 amino acids. V gave up 1 base and J gave up 0 bases, with 9 bases separating them. The CDR3 region is CASSLGAGLNTEAFF. The CDR3 nucleotides are TGTGCCAGCAGCTTAGGGGCAGGTCTGAACACTGAAGCTTTCTTT.

The chain is built from TRBV27 and TRBJ2-7; D may match TRBD1 or TRBD2 (5 bases each). Germline V gene data show CDR1 as MNHEY and CDR2 as SMNVEV (reference sequence). The CDR3 consists of 15 residues. The V end was cut by 7 bases, the J end by 2 bases, with 18 bases between. The CDR3 sequence is CASMERPRGPYEQYF. Here the CDR3 DNA reads TGTGCCAGCATGGAACGCCCGAGGGGTCCCTACGAGCAGTACTTC.

The rearrangement uses TRBV4-2 and TRBJ2-7; no reliable D call. Germline CDR1 is LGHNA and CDR2 is YNFKEQ. The V and J ends lost 2 bases and 5 bases respectively, with 10 bases between them. This CDR3 comprises 13 residues. The DNA of the CDR3 is TGTGCCAGCAGCCAAAGCTGGATCGACGAGCAGTACTTC. Residues: CASSQSWIDEQYF.

The chain couples TRBV4-1 to TRBJ1-5, with 8 nucleotides matching TRBD1. The V segment lost 0 bases and the J segment 11 bases; nucleotides outside the gene matches: 6. Per germline, CDR1 MGHRA and CDR2 YSYEKL. This CDR3 spans 14 amino acids. The CDR3 reads CASSQEADRASQHF. The CDR3 DNA reads as TGCGCCAGCAGCCAAGAAGCGGACAGGGCGTCCCAGCATTTT.

The table lists this clone with a few counts. This rearrangement joins TRBV7-3 to TRBJ1-3; D gene ambiguous. The CDR3 runs to 12 residues. Germline CDR1 SGHTA, CDR2 FQGTGA. The V gene lost 0 bases and the J gene lost 3 bases, with 0 bases spanning the gap. CDR3 loop: CASSLTGNTIYF. CDR3 nucleotides: TGTGCCAGCAGCTTAACTGGAAACACCATATATTTT.

This clone has only a few counts. V is TRBV9 and J is TRBJ2-1, with 11 bases that match TRBD2. Germline V lookup: CDR1 SGDLS, CDR2 YYNGEE. The CDR3 length is 18 residues. The V gene end was trimmed by 3 bases and the J gene end by 0 bases; junction bases not matched to a gene: 8. The CDR3 DNA reads TGTGCCAGCAGCGCCGGACTAGCGGGTGGGAGCTCCTACAATGAGCAGTTCTTC. Its protein product is CASSAGLAGGSSYNEQFF.

A few counts support this clone. The rearrangement links TRBV9 to TRBJ1-3; 8 positions agree with TRBD1. V gave up 4 bases and J gave up 0 bases; unmatched junction bases: 3. The CDR3 covers 15 residues. Germline CDR1 SGDLS, CDR2 YYNGEE. The DNA of the CDR3 is TGTGCCAGCAGCCGCACAGGGGGCTCTGGAAACACCATATATTTT. This codes for CASSRTGGSGNTIYF.

V and J are TRBV2 and TRBJ1-5; a weak D match, TRBD1 (5 bases). V lost 6 bases, J lost 4 bases, and 7 bases lay in between. Germline V gives CDR1 SNHLY, CDR2 FYNNEI. This CDR3 region has 12 residues. CDR3 in DNA: TGTGCCAGCAGGGGGCCTAATCAGCCCCAGCATTTT. This translates into CASRGPNQPQHF.